Each of the 17 T cell receptor beta chains below was sequenced from the same sample in a study of cytomegalovirus exposure and HLA in healthy donors. The PCR was carried out with 60 Vbeta primers and 13 Jbeta primers. The assay was immunoSEQ multiplex PCR, and TCRdb's table has in-frame clones only and misses some. The sample shows more than 200,000 clones, roughly 80% of them seen only once. The specimen sequenced was PBMCs. These receptors originate from a man aged 35-49 years in good health and CMV-seronegative.

The chain couples TRBV2 to TRBJ1-5; D perhaps matches TRBD1 (5 bases). The CDR3 runs 17 residues. Germline V gene data show CDR1 as SNHLY and CDR2 as FYNNEI. Trimming took off 7 bases at V and 6 bases at J, with 25 bases between the two ends. Here the CDR3 reads CASTDGGDPRGGQPQHF. CDR3 in DNA: TGTGCCAGCACCGACGGGGGGGACCCCCGCGGGGGTCAGCCCCAGCATTTT.

This clone came up once. This chain uses TRBV6-4 with TRBJ2-5; tentative D call: TRBD2 (7 bases). The CDR3 is 13 amino acids. The germline V and J ends were trimmed by 8 bases and 0 bases, with 10 bases remaining between them. Per the germline V gene, CDR1 is MRHNA and CDR2 is SNTAGT. CDR3 in DNA: TGTGCCAGCGGCGGGGGCCACCAAGAGACCCAGTACTTC. Its protein product is CASGGGHQETQYF.

The table lists this clone with a few counts. The gene calls are TRBV6-1 and TRBJ1-1; D not resolved. The CDR3 has 10 amino acids. Germline-derived CDR1 and CDR2 are MNHNS and SASEGT. Trimming took off 3 bases at V and 8 bases at J, with 4 bases between the two ends. The CDR3 DNA reads TGTGCCAGCAGTGAGAGGGAAGCTTTCTTT. This translates into CASSEREAFF.

The chain couples TRBV5-4 to TRBJ2-1, with 8 nucleotides matching TRBD2. The CDR3 contains 15 residues. The ends lost 3 bases at V and 5 bases at J; junction bases unmatched: 7. Per germline, CDR1 SGHNT and CDR2 YYREEE (reference sequence). For the CDR3, the DNA is TGTGCCAGCAGCTACGGGAGCGGGGGAAACAATGAGCAGTTCTTC. This codes for CASSYGSGGNNEQFF.

This chain uses TRBV2 with TRBJ1-1; D unresolved. The CDR3 spans 12 residues. V was clipped by 9 bases and J by 1 base, with 9 bases between them. CDR1 and CDR2 (germline): SNHLY, FYNNEI. This CDR3 is CASLVRNTEAFF. The CDR3 region has the DNA TGTGCCAGTTTGGTGAGGAACACTGAAGCTTTCTTT.

The rearrangement uses TRBV27 and TRBJ2-5; TRBD1 agrees at 10 bases. The CDR3 has 15 amino acids. Trimming took 0 bases from V and 4 from J; bases not matched to a gene: 2. Germline assignment: CDR1 MNHEY and CDR2 SMNVEV (reference sequence). The CDR3 sequence is CASSLSRTGGETQYF. The DNA for the CDR3 is TGTGCCAGCAGTTTATCTCGGACAGGGGGAGAGACCCAGTACTTC.

Only a few counts were recorded for this clone. V is TRBV29-1 and J is TRBJ2-3, with 10 bases lining up with TRBD2. V shed 6 bases and J 1 base; nucleotides not matched to a gene: 7. The CDR3 totals 15 residues. Germline V gives CDR1 SQVTM, CDR2 ANQGSEA. The CDR3 DNA is TGCAGCGTGGTTCCCGGGACTAGCGGCACAGATACGCAGTATTTT. Encoded protein: CSVVPGTSGTDTQYF.

The chain joins TRBV11-3 to TRBJ2-1, with no clear D. The CDR3 consists of 11 residues. V lost 4 bases, J lost 5 bases, and 3 bases lay in between. Germline CDR1 reads SGHNT; CDR2 reads YENEEA. CDR3 protein: CASSSDNEQFF. For the CDR3, the DNA is TGTGCCAGCAGCTCGGACAATGAGCAGTTCTTC. Full variable domain (missing parts from reference TRBV11-3 and TRBJ2-1): EAGVVQSPRYKIIEKKQPVAFWCNPISGHNTLYWYLQNLGQGPELLIRYENEEAVDDSQLPKDRFSAERLKGVDSTLKIQPAELGDSAVYLCASSSDNEQFFGPGTRLTVL.

This CDR3 reads CASSEPGEGREQYF. For the CDR3, the DNA is TGCGCCAGCAGTGAGCCCGGGGAGGGCCGAGAGCAGTACTTC. This chain joins TRBV10-2 and TRBJ2-7; TRBD2 matches 7 bases. The junction had 8 bases not matched to a gene; V was cut back by 2 bases and J by 7 bases. Germline V lookup: CDR1 WSHSY, CDR2 SAAADI. CDR3 length: 14 residues.

As DNA, the CDR3 is TGTGCTAGTGACCTGAACGGGGGCAATCAGCCCCAGCATTTT. Translation: CASDLNGGNQPQHF. The chain joins TRBV12-5 to TRBJ1-5; unclear D gene. CDR3 length: 14 amino acids. V was pared by 7 bases and J by 2 bases, with 12 bases between. Germline V gene data show CDR1 as LGHNT and CDR2 as FRNRAP.

The chain carries TRBV5-8 and TRBJ2-7; D possibly corresponds to TRBD1 (6 bases). Germline V gives CDR1 SGHTS, CDR2 YDEGEE. The V end was cut by 0 bases, the J end by 1 base, with 11 bases between. The CDR3 extends over 15 amino acids. CDR3 DNA sequence: TGTGCCAGCAGCTTGGATACAGGGAGATCCTACGAGCAGTACTTC. Its translation is CASSLDTGRSYEQYF.

The chain carries TRBV7-8 and TRBJ2-7; 10 bases are a match to TRBD1. Germline V gene data show CDR1 as SGHVS and CDR2 as FQNEAQ. This CDR3 region has 16 residues. With V trimmed by 6 bases and J by 3 bases, 11 bases remained unmatched. CDR3 loop: CASSRGRDRGLYEQYF. CDR3 nucleotide sequence: TGTGCCAGCAGTCGTGGCCGGGACAGGGGCCTCTACGAGCAGTACTTC.

The J gene is TRBJ2-2, the V gene TRBV7-9, with D possibly being TRBD1 (5 bases). Germline-derived CDR1 and CDR2 are SEHNR and FQNEAQ (reference sequence). This CDR3 comprises 15 residues. With 6 bases removed from V and 6 bases from J, the gap between germline ends came to 17 bases. The CDR3 region is CASREVQGFPGELFF. The CDR3, as DNA: TGTGCCAGCAGGGAAGTGCAGGGATTCCCCGGGGAGCTGTTTTTT.

The rearrangement links TRBV4-2 to TRBJ2-2; the D is unclear. From germline, CDR1 is LGHNA and CDR2 YNFKEQ. V was trimmed by 5 bases and J by 5 bases, leaving 15 bases between them. The CDR3 covers 15 residues. Here the CDR3 reads CASSERTQSTGELFF. CDR3 nucleotide sequence: TGTGCCAGCAGCGAGCGCACCCAGAGTACCGGGGAGCTGTTTTTT.

The rearrangement links TRBV7-9 to TRBJ2-7, with a tentative D call TRBD2 (5 bases). The CDR3 sequence is 14 residues long. Per germline, CDR1 SEHNR and CDR2 FQNEAQ (reference sequence). Trimming shortened V by 6 bases and J by 0 bases, and 12 bases separated the two germline ends. The chain's CDR3 is CASSRPGGSYEQYF. The CDR3 bases are TGTGCCAGCAGTCGCCCCGGAGGCTCCTACGAGCAGTACTTC.

This chain joins TRBV7-9 and TRBJ2-1; 15 bases map to TRBD2. The germline gives CDR1 SEHNR, CDR2 FQNEAQ (reference sequence). Trimming removed 5 bases from V and 8 bases from J; junction bases left unmatched: 7. This CDR3 has 16 amino acids. Here the CDR3 reads CASSTGTSGGYYEQFF. CDR3 sequence (DNA): TGTGCCAGCAGCACTGGGACTAGCGGGGGGTACTATGAGCAGTTCTTC.

The rearrangement links TRBV19 to TRBJ1-5; TRBD1 might be the D (5 bases). This CDR3 is built from 17 residues. V was trimmed by 3 bases and J by 7 bases, leaving 22 bases between them. CDR1 LNHDA and CDR2 SQIVND come from the germline V gene (reference sequence). This chain's CDR3 is CASSINPTAGRWQPQHF. CDR3 DNA: TGTGCCAGTAGTATTAACCCCACGGCAGGGCGGTGGCAGCCCCAGCATTTT.